This note documents a single TCR beta chain sequence. Its antigen remains unknown. A much larger clonotype is one base distant, so this may be a read error. These data originate in a study of CD8 T cells in ankylosing spondylitis. Study-wide findings and caveats: The authors found the disease-linked clones to be CD8+ and relatively rare in peripheral blood. A TCR beta motif of under 10 highly homologous variants appeared characteristic of ankylosing spondylitis blood.

Each TCR beta library was made by quantitative 5'-RACE that incorporated molecular barcodes. TCRdb called the 5' RACE reads again in MiXCR, with one record for every CDR3 protein. Of 450,000 to 550,000 distinct CDR3 sequences in the sample, over 4% were seen once. The CDR3 runs to 14 residues. Germline-derived CDR1 and CDR2 are DFQATT and SNEGSKA (reference sequence). The source is a male donor with ankylosing spondylitis. Sequences were obtained from blood, either unsorted or a sorted T cell fraction (not recorded which). This chain connects TRBV20-1 to TRBJ2-3, with a possible D match to TRBD2 (7 bases). CDR3 protein: CCASKGGLTDTQYF. For the CDR3, the DNA is TGCTGTGCTAGTAAGGGGGGGCTCACAGATACGCAGTATTTT.